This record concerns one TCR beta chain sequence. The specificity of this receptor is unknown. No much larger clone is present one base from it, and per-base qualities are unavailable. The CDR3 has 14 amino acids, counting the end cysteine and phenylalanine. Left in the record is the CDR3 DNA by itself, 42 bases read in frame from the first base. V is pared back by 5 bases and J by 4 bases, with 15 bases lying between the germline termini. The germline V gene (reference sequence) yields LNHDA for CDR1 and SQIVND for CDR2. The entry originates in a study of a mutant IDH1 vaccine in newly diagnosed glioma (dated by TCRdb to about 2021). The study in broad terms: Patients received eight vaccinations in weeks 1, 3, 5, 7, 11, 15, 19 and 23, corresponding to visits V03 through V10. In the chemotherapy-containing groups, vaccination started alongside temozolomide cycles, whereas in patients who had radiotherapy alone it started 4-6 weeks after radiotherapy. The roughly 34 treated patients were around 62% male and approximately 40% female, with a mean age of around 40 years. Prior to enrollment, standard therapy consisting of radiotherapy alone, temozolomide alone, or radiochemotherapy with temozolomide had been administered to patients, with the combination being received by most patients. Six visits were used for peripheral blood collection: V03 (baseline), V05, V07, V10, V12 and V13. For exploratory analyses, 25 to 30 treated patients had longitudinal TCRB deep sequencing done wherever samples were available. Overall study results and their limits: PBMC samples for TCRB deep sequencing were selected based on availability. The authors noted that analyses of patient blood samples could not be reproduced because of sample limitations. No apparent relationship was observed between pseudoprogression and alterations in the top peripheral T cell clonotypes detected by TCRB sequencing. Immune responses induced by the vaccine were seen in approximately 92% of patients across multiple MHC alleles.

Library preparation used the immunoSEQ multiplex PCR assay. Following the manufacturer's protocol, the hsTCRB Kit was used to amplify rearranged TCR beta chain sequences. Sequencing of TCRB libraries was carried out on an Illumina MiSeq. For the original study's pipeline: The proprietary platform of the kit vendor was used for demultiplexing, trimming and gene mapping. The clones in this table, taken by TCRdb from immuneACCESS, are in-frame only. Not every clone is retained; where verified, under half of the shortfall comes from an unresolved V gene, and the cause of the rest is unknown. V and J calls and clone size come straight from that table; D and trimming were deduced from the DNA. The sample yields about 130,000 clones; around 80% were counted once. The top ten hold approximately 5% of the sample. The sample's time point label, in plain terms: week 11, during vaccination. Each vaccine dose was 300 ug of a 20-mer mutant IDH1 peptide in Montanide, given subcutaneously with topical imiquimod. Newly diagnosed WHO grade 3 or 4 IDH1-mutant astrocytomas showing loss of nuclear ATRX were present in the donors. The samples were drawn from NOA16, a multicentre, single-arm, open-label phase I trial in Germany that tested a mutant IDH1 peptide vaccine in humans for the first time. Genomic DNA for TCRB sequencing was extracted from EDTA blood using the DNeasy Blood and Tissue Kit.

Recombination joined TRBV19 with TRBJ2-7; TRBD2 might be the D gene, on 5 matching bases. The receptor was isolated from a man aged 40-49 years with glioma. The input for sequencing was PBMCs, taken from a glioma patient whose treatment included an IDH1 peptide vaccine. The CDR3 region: CASSSRAGTYEQYF. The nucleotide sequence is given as TGTGCCAGTAGTTCCCGGGCGGGTACGTACGAGCAGTACTTC.